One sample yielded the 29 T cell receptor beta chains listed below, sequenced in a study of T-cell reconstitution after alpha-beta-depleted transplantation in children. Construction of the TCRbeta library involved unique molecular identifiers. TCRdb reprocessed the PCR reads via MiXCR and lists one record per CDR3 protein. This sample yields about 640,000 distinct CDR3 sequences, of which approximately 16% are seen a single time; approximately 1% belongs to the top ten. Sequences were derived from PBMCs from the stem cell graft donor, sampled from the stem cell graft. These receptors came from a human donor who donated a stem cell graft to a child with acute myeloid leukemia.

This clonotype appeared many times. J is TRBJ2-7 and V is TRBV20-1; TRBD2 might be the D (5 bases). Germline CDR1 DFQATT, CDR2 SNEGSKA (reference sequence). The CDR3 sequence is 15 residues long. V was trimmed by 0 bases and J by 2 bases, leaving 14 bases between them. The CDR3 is CSARDRSGKAYEQYF. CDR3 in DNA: TGCAGTGCTAGAGATAGGAGCGGCAAGGCCTACGAGCAGTACTTC.

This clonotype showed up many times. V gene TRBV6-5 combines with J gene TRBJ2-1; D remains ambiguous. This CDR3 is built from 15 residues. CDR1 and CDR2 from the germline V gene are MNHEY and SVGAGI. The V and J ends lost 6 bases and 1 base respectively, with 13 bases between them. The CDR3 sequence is CASSLHEISYNEQFF. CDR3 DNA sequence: TGTGCCAGCAGCCTACATGAAATATCCTACAATGAGCAGTTCTTC.

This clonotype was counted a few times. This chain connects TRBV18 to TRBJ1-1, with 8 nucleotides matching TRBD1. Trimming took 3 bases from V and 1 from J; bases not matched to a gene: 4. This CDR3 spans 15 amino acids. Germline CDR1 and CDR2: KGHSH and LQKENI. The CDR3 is CASSPLDRANTEAFF. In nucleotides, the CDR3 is TGTGCCAGCTCACCTCTGGACAGGGCGAACACTGAAGCTTTCTTT.

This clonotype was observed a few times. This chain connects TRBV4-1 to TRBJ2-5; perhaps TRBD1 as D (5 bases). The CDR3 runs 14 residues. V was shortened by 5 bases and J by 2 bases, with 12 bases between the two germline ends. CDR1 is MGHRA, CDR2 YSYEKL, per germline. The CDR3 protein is CASSTIQGQETQYF. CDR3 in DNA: TGCGCCAGCAGCACAATCCAGGGTCAAGAGACCCAGTACTTC.

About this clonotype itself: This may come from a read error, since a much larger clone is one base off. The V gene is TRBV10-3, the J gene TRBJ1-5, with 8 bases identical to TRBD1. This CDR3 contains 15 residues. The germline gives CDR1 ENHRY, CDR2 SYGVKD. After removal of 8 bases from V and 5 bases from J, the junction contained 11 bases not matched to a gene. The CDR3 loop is CAISHGQGVDQPQHF. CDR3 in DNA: TGTGCCATCTCCCATGGACAGGGCGTTGATCAGCCCCAGCATTTT.

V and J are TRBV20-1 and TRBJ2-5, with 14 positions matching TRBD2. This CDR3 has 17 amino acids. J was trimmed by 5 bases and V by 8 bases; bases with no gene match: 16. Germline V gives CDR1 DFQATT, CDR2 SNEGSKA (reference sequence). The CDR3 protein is CSSPFGLAGGAWETQYF. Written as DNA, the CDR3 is TGCAGTTCCCCCTTCGGACTAGCGGGGGGTGCGTGGGAGACCCAGTACTTC.

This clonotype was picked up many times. This CDR3 is CSARDSRRHGYTF. CDR3 bases: TGCAGTGCTAGAGATTCCAGAAGGCATGGCTACACCTTC. V gene TRBV20-1 combines with J gene TRBJ1-2; D not resolved. Trimming pared 0 bases from V and 6 bases from J, leaving 11 bases between. Germline assignment: CDR1 DFQATT and CDR2 SNEGSKA (reference sequence). CDR3 length: 13 amino acids.

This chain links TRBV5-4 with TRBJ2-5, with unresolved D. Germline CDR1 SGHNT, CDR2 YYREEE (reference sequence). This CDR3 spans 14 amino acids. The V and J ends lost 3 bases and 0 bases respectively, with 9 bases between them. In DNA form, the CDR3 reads TGTGCCAGCAGCTCCTATGCGGACCAAGAGACCCAGTACTTC. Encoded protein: CASSSYADQETQYF.

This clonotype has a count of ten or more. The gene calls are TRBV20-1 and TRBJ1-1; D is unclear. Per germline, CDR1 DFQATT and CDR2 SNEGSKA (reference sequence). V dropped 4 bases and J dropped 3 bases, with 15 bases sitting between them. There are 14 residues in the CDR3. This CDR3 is CSAIKARMHTEAFF. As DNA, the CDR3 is TGCAGTGCTATAAAGGCTCGGATGCACACTGAAGCTTTCTTT.

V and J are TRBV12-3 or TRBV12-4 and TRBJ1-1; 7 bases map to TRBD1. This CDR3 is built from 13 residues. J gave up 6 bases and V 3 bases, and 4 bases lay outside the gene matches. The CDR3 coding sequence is TGTGCCAGCAGTTTCCCAGGGGGGTCTGAAGCTTTCTTT. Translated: CASSFPGGSEAFF.

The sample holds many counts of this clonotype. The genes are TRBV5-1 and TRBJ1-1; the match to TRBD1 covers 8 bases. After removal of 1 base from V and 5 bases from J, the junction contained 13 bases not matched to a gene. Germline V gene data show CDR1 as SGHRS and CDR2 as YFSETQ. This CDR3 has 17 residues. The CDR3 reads CASSLSGPEGQETEAFF. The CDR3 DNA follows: TGCGCCAGCAGCTTGTCGGGACCCGAGGGACAGGAGACTGAAGCTTTCTTT.

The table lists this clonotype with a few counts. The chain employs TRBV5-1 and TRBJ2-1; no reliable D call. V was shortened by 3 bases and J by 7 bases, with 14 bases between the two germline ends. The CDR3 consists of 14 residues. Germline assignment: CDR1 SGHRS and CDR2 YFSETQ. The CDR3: CASSSSSPLNEQFF. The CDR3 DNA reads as TGCGCCAGCAGCTCGTCCAGCCCCCTTAATGAGCAGTTCTTC.

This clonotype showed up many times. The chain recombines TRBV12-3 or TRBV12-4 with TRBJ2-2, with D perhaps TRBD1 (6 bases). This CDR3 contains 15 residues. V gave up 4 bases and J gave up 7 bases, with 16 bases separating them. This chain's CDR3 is CASSSRQEPGGELFF. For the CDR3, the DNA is TGTGCCAGCAGTTCTAGACAGGAGCCGGGCGGGGAGCTGTTTTTT.

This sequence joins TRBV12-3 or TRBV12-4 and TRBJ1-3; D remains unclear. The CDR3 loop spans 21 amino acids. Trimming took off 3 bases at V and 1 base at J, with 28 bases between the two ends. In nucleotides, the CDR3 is TGTGCCAGCAGTTTTGACTCCCGGGCCAATTACCTGTCAATATCTGGAAACACCATATATTTT. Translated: CASSFDSRANYLSISGNTIYF.

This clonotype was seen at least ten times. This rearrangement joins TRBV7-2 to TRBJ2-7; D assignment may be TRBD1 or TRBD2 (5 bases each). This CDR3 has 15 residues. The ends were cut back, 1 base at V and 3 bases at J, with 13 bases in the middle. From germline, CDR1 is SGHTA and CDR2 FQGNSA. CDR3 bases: TGTGCCAGCAGCTTAGGTCTCGGGGCAGGCTACGAGCAGTACTTC. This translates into CASSLGLGAGYEQYF. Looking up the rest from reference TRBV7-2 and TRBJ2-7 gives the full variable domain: GAGVSQSPSNKVTEKGKDVELRCDPISGHTALYWYRQSLGQGLEFLIYFQGNSAPDKSGLPSDRFSAERTGGSVSTLTIQRTQQEDSAVYLCASSLGLGAGYEQYFGPGTRLTVT.

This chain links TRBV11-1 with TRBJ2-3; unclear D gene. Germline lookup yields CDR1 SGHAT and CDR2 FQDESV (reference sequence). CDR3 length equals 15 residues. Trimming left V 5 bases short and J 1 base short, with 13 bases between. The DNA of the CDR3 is TGTGCCAGCAGCGGTTGGGGAAGCGGCACAGATACGCAGTATTTT. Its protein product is CASSGWGSGTDTQYF.

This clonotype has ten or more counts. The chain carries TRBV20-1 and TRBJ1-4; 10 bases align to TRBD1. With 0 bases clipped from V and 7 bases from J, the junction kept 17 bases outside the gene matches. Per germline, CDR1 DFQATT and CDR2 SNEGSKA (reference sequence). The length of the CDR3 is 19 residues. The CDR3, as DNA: TGCAGTGCTAGAGATCCTTCCGGTGCGAGTTGGACAGGGGGTGAAAAACTGTTTTTT. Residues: CSARDPSGASWTGGEKLFF.

CDR3 sequence reads: CASSLSQSYEQYF. CDR3 nucleotide sequence: TGTGCCAGCAGCTTAAGCCAGTCCTACGAGCAGTACTTC. The rearrangement links TRBV7-2 to TRBJ2-7; D is unresolved. This CDR3 is built from 13 residues. The V end was cut by 2 bases, the J end by 1 base, with 6 bases between. Germline assignment: CDR1 SGHTA and CDR2 FQGNSA. Together with reference TRBV7-2 and TRBJ2-7, the CDR3 gives the full variable domain: GAGVSQSPSNKVTEKGKDVELRCDPISGHTALYWYRQSLGQGLEFLIYFQGNSAPDKSGLPSDRFSAERTGGSVSTLTIQRTQQEDSAVYLCASSLSQSYEQYFGPGTRLTVT.

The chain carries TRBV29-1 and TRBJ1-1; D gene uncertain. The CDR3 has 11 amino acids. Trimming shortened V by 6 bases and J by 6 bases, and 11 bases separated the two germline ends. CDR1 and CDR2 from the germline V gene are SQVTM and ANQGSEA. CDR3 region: CSVRTRAEAFF. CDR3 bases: TGCAGCGTGAGAACACGGGCTGAAGCTTTCTTT.

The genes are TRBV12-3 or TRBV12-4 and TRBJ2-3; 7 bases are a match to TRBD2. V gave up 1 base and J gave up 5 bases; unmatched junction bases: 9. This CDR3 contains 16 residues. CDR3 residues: CASSLGGLAAQDTQYF. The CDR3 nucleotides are TGTGCCAGCAGTTTAGGTGGTCTAGCGGCTCAAGATACGCAGTATTTT.

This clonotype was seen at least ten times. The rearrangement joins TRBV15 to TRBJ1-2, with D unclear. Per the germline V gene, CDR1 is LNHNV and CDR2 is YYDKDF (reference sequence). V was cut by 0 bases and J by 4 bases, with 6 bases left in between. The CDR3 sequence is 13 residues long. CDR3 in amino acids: CATSRDTGYGYTF. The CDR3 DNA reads TGTGCCACCAGCAGAGATACGGGCTATGGCTACACCTTC.

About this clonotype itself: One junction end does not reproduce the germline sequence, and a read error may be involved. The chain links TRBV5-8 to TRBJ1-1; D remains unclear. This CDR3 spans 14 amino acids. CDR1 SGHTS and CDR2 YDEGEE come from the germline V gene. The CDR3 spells CASTLAGSNTEAFF. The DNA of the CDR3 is TGTGCCAGCACCTTGGCGGGGTCGAACACTGAAGCTTTCTTT.

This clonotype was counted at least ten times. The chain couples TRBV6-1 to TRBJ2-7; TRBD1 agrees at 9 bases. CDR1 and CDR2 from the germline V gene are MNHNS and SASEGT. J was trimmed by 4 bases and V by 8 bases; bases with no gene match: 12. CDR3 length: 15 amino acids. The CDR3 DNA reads TGTGCCAGCTCGAAGGGGGGACAGGGAGTATACGAGCAGTACGTC. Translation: CASSKGGQGVYEQYV.

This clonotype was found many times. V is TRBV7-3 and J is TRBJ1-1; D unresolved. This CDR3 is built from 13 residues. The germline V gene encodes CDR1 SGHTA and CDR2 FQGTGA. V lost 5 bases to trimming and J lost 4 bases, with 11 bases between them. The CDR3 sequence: CASSPQVGTEAFF. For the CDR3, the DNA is TGTGCCAGCAGCCCCCAGGTTGGCACTGAAGCTTTCTTT.

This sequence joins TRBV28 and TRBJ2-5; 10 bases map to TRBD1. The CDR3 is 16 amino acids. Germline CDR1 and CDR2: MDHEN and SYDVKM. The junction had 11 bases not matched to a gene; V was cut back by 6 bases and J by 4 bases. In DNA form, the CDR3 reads TGTGCCAGCAGCCCCCTCCCGGGACAGGGGCGAGAGACCCAGTACTTC. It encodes CASSPLPGQGRETQYF.

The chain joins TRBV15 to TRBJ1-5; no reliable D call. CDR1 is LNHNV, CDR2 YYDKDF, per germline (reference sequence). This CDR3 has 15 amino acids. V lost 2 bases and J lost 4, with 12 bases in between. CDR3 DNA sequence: TGTGCCACCAGCAGACCCGGGAGGGTTAATCAGCCCCAGCATTTT. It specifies CATSRPGRVNQPQHF.

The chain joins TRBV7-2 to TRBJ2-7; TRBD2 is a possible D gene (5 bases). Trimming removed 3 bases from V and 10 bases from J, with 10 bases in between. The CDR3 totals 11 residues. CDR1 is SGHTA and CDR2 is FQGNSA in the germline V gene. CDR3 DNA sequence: TGTGCCAGCAGCTTGGACGGGAACCAGTACTTC. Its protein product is CASSLDGNQYF. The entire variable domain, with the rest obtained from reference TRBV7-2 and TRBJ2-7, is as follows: GAGVSQSPSNKVTEKGKDVELRCDPISGHTALYWYRQSLGQGLEFLIYFQGNSAPDKSGLPSDRFSAERTGGSVSTLTIQRTQQEDSAVYLCASSLDGNQYFGPGTRLTVT.

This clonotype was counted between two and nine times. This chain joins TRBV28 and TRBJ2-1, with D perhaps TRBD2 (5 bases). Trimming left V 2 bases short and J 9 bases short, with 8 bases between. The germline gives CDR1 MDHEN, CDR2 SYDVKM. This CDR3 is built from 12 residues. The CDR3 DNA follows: TGTGCCAGCAGTTTAGGGAGAGTTGAGCAGTTCTTC. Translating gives CASSLGRVEQFF.

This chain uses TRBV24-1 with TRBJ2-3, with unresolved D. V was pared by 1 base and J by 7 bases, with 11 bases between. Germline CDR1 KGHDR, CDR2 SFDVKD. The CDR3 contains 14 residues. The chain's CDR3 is CATSDLGPPNTQYF. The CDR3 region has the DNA TGTGCCACCAGTGATTTAGGTCCACCGAATACGCAGTATTTT.